This TCR beta chain comes out of a study of glioma-infiltrating T cells after dendritic cell vaccination. For the study at large: Patients received three intradermal dendritic cell vaccine injections at biweekly intervals.

Amplification used 60 V beta primers and 13 J beta primers. The assay was immunoSEQ multiplex PCR, and TCRdb's table has in-frame clones only and misses some. Here the sample spans under 70,000 clones, 75% to 85% being singletons. The CDR3 loop spans 15 amino acids. Germline values: CDR1 MGHDK, CDR2 SYGVNS. Trimming pared 3 bases from V and 2 bases from J, leaving 13 bases between. The J gene is TRBJ1-2, the V gene TRBV25-1, with a weak D call TRBD1 (5 bases). The TCR comes from a human donor with glioblastoma. The sequencing used blood, collected before dendritic cell vaccination. The CDR3 coding sequence is TGTGCCAGCAGTGACCGGGGGAGAGGGAACTATGGCTACACCTTC. It encodes CASSDRGRGNYGYTF.